In this sample, the clone carrying this T cell receptor beta chain turned up many times. Its antigen is unidentified. Trimming pared 4 bases from V and 6 bases from J, leaving 21 bases between. The germline gives CDR1 LGHDT, CDR2 YNNKEL (reference sequence). This CDR3 has 16 amino acids. TCRdb reanalysed the 5' RACE reads using MiXCR and keeps one entry per CDR3 protein. The profile shows more than 30,000 distinct CDR3 sequences, approximately 4% of them singletons. The data originate from a study of neurological immune-mediated disorders. General observations from the study: The absence of shared CDR3 amino acid sequences among expanded clones across subjects suggests private repertoires in all groups.

CD4+ or CD8+ T cells at a count of roughly 1 million served as input for the sorted libraries. The sequenced material came from CD4+ T cells from blood. The receptor comes from a woman aged 40 to 49 in good health. V is TRBV3-1 and J is TRBJ1-2; D remains ambiguous. The CDR3 sequence is CASSRQGGLLPHGYTF. Written as DNA, the CDR3 is TGTGCCAGCAGCCGGCAAGGAGGACTCCTACCCCATGGCTACACCTTC.